This TCR beta chain was retrieved from a study of radiation and T cells in renal cell carcinoma. Study-wide background: Nephrectomy followed 15 Gy stereotactic body radiation by 4 weeks.

Specified time point: blood 2 weeks post-SBRT. The treatment denotes: 15 Gy SBRT to primary tumor, nephrectomy 4 weeks later. Germline V gene data show CDR1 as LNHDA and CDR2 as SQIVND (reference sequence). The V and J ends lost 3 bases and 6 bases, in that order; junction bases with no gene match: 5. This CDR3 is built from 15 residues. The data were produced by immunoSEQ multiplex PCR, yet TCRdb's version contains in-frame clones alone and is incomplete. The sample includes about 150,000 clones, approximately 88% of them seen just once. Here the sequenced sample was blood, taken from a patient whose treatment included radiotherapy and nephrectomy. The source is a woman in her forties or fifties with renal cell carcinoma. The chain couples TRBV19 to TRBJ2-1, with 10 bases lining up with TRBD2. In nucleotides, the CDR3 is TGTGCCAGTAGTATCTCAGCGGGGGGGTTCAATGAGCAGTTCTTC. Its protein is CASSISAGGFNEQFF. The full variable domain, rest sourced from reference TRBV19 and TRBJ2-1, is DGGITQSPKYLFRKEGQNVTLSCEQNLNHDAMYWYRQDPGQGLRLIYYSQIVNDFQKGDIAEGYSVSREKKESFPLTVTSAQKNPTAFYLCASSISAGGFNEQFFGPGTRLTVL.